These 17 T cell receptor beta chains came from one sample sequenced in a study of cytomegalovirus exposure and HLA in healthy donors. In the PCR, 60 Vbeta and 13 Jbeta primers were used. The repertoire was sequenced with immunoSEQ multiplex PCR; TCRdb's copy has only in-frame clones and lacks some. The data contain about 140,000 clones, 76% of them singletons. The sample comprised PBMCs. The origin of the receptors is a man aged 40-49 years in good health and CMV-seronegative.

The chain joins TRBV7-2 to TRBJ2-5, with D perhaps matching TRBD2 (7 bases). V lost 3 bases to trimming and J lost 2 bases, with 16 bases between them. CDR3 length equals 16 residues. Germline values: CDR1 SGHTA, CDR2 FQGNSA. The chain's CDR3 is CASSFQGGGAQETQYF. CDR3 in DNA: TGTGCCAGCAGCTTTCAGGGTGGGGGGGCTCAAGAGACCCAGTACTTC.

The CDR3 is CASSDLSRGTYEQYF. CDR3 nucleotides: TGTGCCAGCAGTGACCTTAGTAGGGGAACCTACGAGCAGTACTTC. The chain joins TRBV6-1 to TRBJ2-7; D is possibly TRBD1 (5 bases). Germline CDR1 MNHNS, CDR2 SASEGT. The V end lost 3 bases, the J end lost 2 bases, and 14 bases lay between the germline ends. This CDR3 has 15 residues.

This clone was detected a few times. The CDR3 sequence: CASSLMGARTDTQYF. The CDR3 nucleotides read TGTGCCAGCAGTCTAATGGGGGCCCGCACAGATACGCAGTATTTT. The chain employs TRBV27 and TRBJ2-3, with D perhaps TRBD1 (6 bases). The germline V gene encodes CDR1 MNHEY and CDR2 SMNVEV (reference sequence). The CDR3 consists of 15 residues. The V end was cut by 5 bases, the J end by 1 base, with 13 bases between.

The chain employs TRBV19 and TRBJ2-1; D uncertain. Trimming removed 9 bases from V and 7 bases from J, with 16 bases in between. From germline, CDR1 is LNHDA and CDR2 SQIVND (reference sequence). The CDR3 is made up of 13 amino acids. This chain's CDR3 is CASTPSAGNEQFF. The CDR3 DNA sequence: TGTGCCAGCACCCCTTCCGCCGGGAATGAGCAGTTCTTC.

The genes are TRBV5-4 and TRBJ2-4, with TRBD2 matching 10 bases. CDR1 is SGHNT and CDR2 is YYREEE in the germline V gene (reference sequence). This CDR3 has 13 amino acids. Germline trimming cut 7 bases from V and 5 bases from J; bases unmatched to any gene: 3. The CDR3 region has the DNA TGTGCCAGCTTAGCGGGGGGCGAAAACATTCAGTACTTC. It translates to CASLAGGENIQYF.

The V gene is TRBV6-9, the J gene TRBJ2-4; possibly TRBD1 for D (6 bases). CDR3 length equals 21 residues. Trimming pared 7 bases from V and 0 bases from J, leaving 31 bases between. Germline loops: CDR1 MNHGY, CDR2 SVAAGI. CDR3 loop: CASIPEQGLSPVNIAKNIQYF. The DNA of the CDR3 is TGTGCCAGCATTCCAGAACAGGGTCTTAGCCCTGTAAACATAGCCAAAAACATTCAGTACTTC.

V is TRBV7-3 and J is TRBJ2-2, with TRBD2 identical over 15 bases. V trimming: 3 bases; J trimming: 16 bases; junction bases outside the gene matches: 6. The CDR3 consists of 14 residues. Germline V gene data show CDR1 as SGHTA and CDR2 as FQGTGA. Written as DNA, the CDR3 is TGTGCCAGCAGCTTCCAGGGGACTAGCGGGGGGACGTTTTTT. The encoded protein is CASSFQGTSGGTFF.

This clone was detected a few times. This chain uses TRBV5-1 with TRBJ1-4; no firm D call. The CDR3 spans 15 residues. V gave up 0 bases and J gave up 5 bases, with 11 bases separating them. CDR1 is SGHRS and CDR2 is YFSETQ in the germline V gene. This chain's CDR3 is CASSLDPGQNEKLFF. CDR3 coding DNA: TGCGCCAGCAGCTTGGACCCCGGTCAAAATGAAAAACTGTTTTTT.

This chain uses TRBV2 with TRBJ1-2; TRBD1 agrees at 8 bases. The CDR3 totals 13 residues. Germline values: CDR1 SNHLY, CDR2 FYNNEI. V was clipped by 4 bases and J by 6 bases; unmatched bases: 4. The CDR3 nucleotides read TGTGCCAGCAGTGGACAGGGGCCCAATGGCTACACCTTC. This gives the protein CASSGQGPNGYTF.

In nucleotides, the CDR3 is TGCGCCAGCGGTGGGGGCTTCGGCTACGAGCAGTACTTC. It specifies CASGGGFGYEQYF. V gene TRBV5-1 combines with J gene TRBJ2-7; the D gene is possibly TRBD1 (6 bases). CDR3 length: 13 residues. Germline CDR1 reads SGHRS; CDR2 reads YFSETQ. V lost 7 bases and J lost 3, with 14 bases in between.

The chain couples TRBV25-1 to TRBJ2-5; D uncertain. In germline, CDR1 is MGHDK, CDR2 SYGVNS. The CDR3 totals 12 residues. The V end lost 8 bases, the J end lost 1 base, and 8 bases lay between the germline ends. As DNA, the CDR3 is TGTGCCAGCTCACATCGCCAAGAGACCCAGTACTTC. It specifies CASSHRQETQYF.

This clone came up once. The J gene is TRBJ1-2, the V gene TRBV28, with D maybe TRBD1 (5 bases). Germline V CDR1 and CDR2: MDHEN, SYDVKM. CDR3 length equals 13 residues. The germline V and J ends were trimmed by 3 bases and 4 bases, with 9 bases remaining between them. The CDR3 nucleotides read TGTGCCAGCAGTTTTGGGGGGGGCTATGGCTACACCTTC. Its protein product is CASSFGGGYGYTF.

V gene TRBV5-4 combines with J gene TRBJ2-1; 8 bases are shared with TRBD2. V was pared by 4 bases and J by 4 bases, with 10 bases of the junction left unmatched. The CDR3 contains 16 residues. Germline values: CDR1 SGHNT, CDR2 YYREEE (reference sequence). In DNA, the CDR3 is TGTGCCAGCAGCCGCCCGGCGGGAGGTTTTTACAATGAGCAGTTCTTC. Its translation: CASSRPAGGFYNEQFF.

This clone was seen a single time. The CDR3 here is CASSLDGGGGYTF. As DNA, the CDR3 is TGTGCCAGCAGCTTGGACGGGGGAGGAGGCTACACCTTC. The chain has TRBV5-6 and TRBJ1-2, with D perhaps TRBD1 (5 bases). The CDR3 extends over 13 amino acids. Germline CDR1 is SGHDT and CDR2 is YYEEEE. The ends were cut back, 0 bases at V and 8 bases at J, with 11 bases in the middle.

The chain couples TRBV29-1 to TRBJ2-2, with D perhaps matching TRBD2 (6 bases). The germline CDR1 and CDR2 sequences are SQVTM and ANQGSEA. The V end was cut by 3 bases, the J end by 4 bases, with 6 bases between. CDR3 length: 12 amino acids. This CDR3 is CSVEEGTGELFF. The DNA for the CDR3 is TGCAGCGTTGAGGAGGGCACCGGGGAGCTGTTTTTT.

The V call is TRBV6-1, the J call TRBJ1-5; unclear D gene. Germline assignment: CDR1 MNHNS and CDR2 SASEGT. The CDR3 has 17 residues. V shed 0 bases and J shed 0 bases, with 12 bases lying between them. CDR3 DNA sequence: TGTGCCAGCAGTGAAGCGCATCTGCCCTATAGCAATCAGCCCCAGCATTTT. Protein: CASSEAHLPYSNQPQHF.

This clone has just one count. The chain recombines TRBV7-6 with TRBJ2-7; 10 nucleotides match TRBD1. The germline V gene has CDR1 SGHVS and CDR2 FNYEAQ. V trimming: 1 base; J trimming: 4 bases; junction bases outside the gene matches: 7. The CDR3 length is 16 residues. The CDR3 protein is CASSLGRQGAGYEQYF. CDR3 coding DNA: TGTGCCAGCAGCTTAGGCCGACAGGGGGCAGGATACGAGCAGTACTTC.